Shown below are 15 T cell receptor beta chains from a single sample sequenced in a study of vaccination and CD4 T cells after COVID-19. Stated treatment: approximately nine-day PBMC culture with coronavirus spike peptide pools or control peptides (ViraFEST assay). The Oncomine TCR Beta short-read assay sequenced DNA from cultured CD4+ T cells. TCRdb reprocessed the PCR reads via MiXCR and lists one record per CDR3 protein. The data show 15,000 to 20,000 distinct CDR3 sequences, 54% seen once. Their specific antigens are unknown. Source: CD4+ T cells from blood, cultured in vitro, taken before SARS-CoV-2 vaccination. The receptors originated from a human donor who had recovered from COVID-19.

The chain has TRBV28 and TRBJ1-6, with D perhaps matching TRBD1 (5 bases). The CDR3 extends over 19 amino acids. CDR1 and CDR2 (germline): MDHEN, SYDVKM. V lost 8 bases and J lost 0, with 23 bases in between. The CDR3 is CASRDQGTIMSSYNSPLHF. CDR3 nucleotide sequence: TGTGCCAGCCGGGACCAAGGGACCATCATGAGCTCCTATAATTCACCCCTCCACTTT.

This chain joins TRBV28 and TRBJ1-5; D call uncertain. Germline assignment: CDR1 MDHEN and CDR2 SYDVKM. The CDR3 extends over 15 amino acids. V lost 3 bases and J 0 bases, leaving 9 bases between the germline ends. The CDR3, as DNA: TGTGCCAGCAGTTTTTTACTCGATAGCAATCAGCCCCAGCATTTT. Encoded protein: CASSFLLDSNQPQHF. Full variable domain (missing parts from reference TRBV28 and TRBJ1-5): DVKVTQSSRYLVKRTGEKVFLECVQDMDHENMFWYRQDPGLGLRLIYFSYDVKMKEKGDIPEGYSVSREKKERFSLILESASTNQTSMYLCASSFLLDSNQPQHFGDGTRLSIL.

The V gene is TRBV6-2 or TRBV6-3, the J gene TRBJ2-3; D might be TRBD2 (6 bases). In germline, CDR1 is MNHEY, CDR2 SVGEGT. CDR3 length: 14 amino acids. V was pared by 6 bases and J by 5 bases, with 15 bases between. CDR3 nucleotide sequence: TGTGCCAGCAGCCTCGGGAGAGCTATAGATACGCAGTATTTT. Protein sequence: CASSLGRAIDTQYF.

The chain links TRBV20-1 to TRBJ2-3; D unresolved. V was clipped by 6 bases and J by 7 bases, with 11 bases between them. This CDR3 comprises 11 residues. The germline V gene has CDR1 DFQATT and CDR2 SNEGSKA (reference sequence). DNA for the CDR3: TGCAGTGCCCGCCTCGCAAATACGCAGTATTTT. This gives the protein CSARLANTQYF.

This clonotype has only a few counts. This chain links TRBV27 with TRBJ1-6, with D perhaps TRBD1 (6 bases). The CDR3 spans 16 residues. Germline V gene sequence: CDR1 MNHEY, CDR2 SMNVEV (reference sequence). Trimming removed 2 bases from V and 7 bases from J, with 15 bases in between. The CDR3 DNA is TGTGCCAGCAGTTTACGTTCGGACAGTGTAAATTCACCCCTCCACTTT. Residues: CASSLRSDSVNSPLHF.

The J gene is TRBJ2-5, the V gene TRBV5-1, with 8 bases that match TRBD2. The CDR3 sequence is 14 residues long. The germline gives CDR1 SGHRS, CDR2 YFSETQ. Unmatched junction bases numbered 6, after V lost 3 bases and J lost 5 bases. The chain's CDR3 is CASSSGGHRETQYF. In DNA, the CDR3 is TGCGCCAGCAGCTCGGGGGGGCATCGGGAGACCCAGTACTTC. Combining the CDR3 with reference TRBV5-1 and TRBJ2-5 gives the whole variable domain KAGVTQTPRYLIKTRGQQVTLSCSPISGHRSVSWYQQTPGQGLQFLFEYFSETQRNKGNFPGRFSGRQFSNSRSEMNVSTLELGDSALYLCASSSGGHRETQYFGPGTRLLVL.

Judged by abundance, this clonotype is medium-sized (0.01 to 0.1%). The J gene is TRBJ2-3, the V gene TRBV6-2 or TRBV6-3, with TRBD2 identical over 10 bases. Germline values: CDR1 MNHEY, CDR2 SVGEGT. The CDR3 runs to 15 residues. The J segment lost 0 bases and the V segment lost 4 bases, leaving 1 base of the junction unmatched. Here the CDR3 reads CASSLTSGSTDTQYF. DNA of the CDR3: TGTGCCAGCAGTTTGACTAGCGGGAGCACAGATACGCAGTATTTT.

The J gene is TRBJ2-3, the V gene TRBV12-3 or TRBV12-4; 13 bases are shared with TRBD2. J was trimmed by 9 bases and V by 1 base; bases with no gene match: 7. The CDR3 spans 16 residues. The CDR3 protein is CASSLGTSGSWRTQYF. The CDR3 DNA reads as TGTGCCAGCAGTTTAGGGACTAGCGGGAGTTGGCGGACGCAGTATTTT.

The chain has TRBV28 and TRBJ2-7, with TRBD2 matching 8 bases. Germline CDR1 MDHEN, CDR2 SYDVKM. The ends lost 8 bases at V and 3 bases at J; junction bases unmatched: 6. The CDR3 is 13 residues long. The CDR3 here is CASVGRGDYEQYF. The CDR3 DNA reads as TGTGCCAGCGTCGGGCGGGGGGACTACGAGCAGTACTTC.

The V call is TRBV19, the J call TRBJ2-5, with D perhaps matching TRBD1 (6 bases). The CDR3 consists of 16 residues. The V end lost 4 bases, the J end lost 4 bases, and 19 bases lay between the germline ends. Germline CDR1 is LNHDA and CDR2 is SQIVND (reference sequence). CDR3 amino acids: CASSKFWQGFPETQYF. The CDR3 bases are TGTGCCAGTAGTAAGTTTTGGCAGGGGTTTCCAGAGACCCAGTACTTC.

The chain links TRBV10-3 to TRBJ2-2; 8 bases fit TRBD2. V lost 3 bases to trimming and J lost 5 bases; unmatched junction nucleotides: 5. Germline V gene data show CDR1 as ENHRY and CDR2 as SYGVKD. This CDR3 comprises 15 residues. CDR3 DNA sequence: TGTGCCATCAGTGAAGCGGGAGAGGGGACCGGGGAGCTGTTTTTT. It is translated as CAISEAGEGTGELFF.

J is TRBJ2-3 and V is TRBV6-4; D gene uncertain. The CDR3 has 13 amino acids. With 3 bases removed from V and 3 bases from J, the gap between germline ends came to 7 bases. Germline V gives CDR1 MRHNA, CDR2 SNTAGT. The CDR3 DNA reads TGTGCCAGCAGTGAGGGTCTGACAGATACGCAGTATTTT. This codes for CASSEGLTDTQYF.

The chain has TRBV19 and TRBJ2-1, with D perhaps TRBD2 (5 bases). V lost 7 bases, J lost 5 bases, and 15 bases lay in between. CDR1 and CDR2 (germline): LNHDA, SQIVND (reference sequence). The CDR3 totals 14 residues. The CDR3 coding sequence is TGTGCCAGTATTAAGTCTCGAGGGCACAATGAGCAGTTCTTC. Its translation is CASIKSRGHNEQFF.

This clonotype has a handful of counts. This sequence joins TRBV10-3 and TRBJ2-7; 9 bases are a match to TRBD2. The CDR3 totals 14 residues. The J segment lost 5 bases and the V segment lost 4 bases, leaving 6 bases of the junction unmatched. Germline loops: CDR1 ENHRY, CDR2 SYGVKD. CDR3: CAISVGTSLDEQYF. The CDR3 DNA is TGTGCCATCAGTGTGGGGACTAGCTTGGACGAGCAGTACTTC.

The rearrangement joins TRBV6-2 or TRBV6-3 to TRBJ1-6; perhaps TRBD1 as D (6 bases). The CDR3 contains 13 residues. V was pared by 5 bases and J by 14 bases, with 16 bases between. Germline CDR1 is MNHEY and CDR2 is SVGEGT. In nucleotides, the CDR3 is TGTGCCAGCAGTAGGGGGGGGGATTCTTCCCTCCACTTT. Translation gives CASSRGGDSSLHF.